A selection of T cell receptor beta chains follows, all from one sample in a study of CXCR3-negative and CXCR3-positive naive CD8 T cells. TCRdb reprocessed the 5' RACE reads; each CDR3 protein has one entry and no DNA is given. The table lists about 48,000 distinct CDR3 sequences. The sequenced sample was memory CD8+ T cells from blood. All receptors come from a human donor in good health. Some clones in this sample may be carry-over from other donors' samples. Each CDR3 is given with its conserved first and last residue. Fields, in order: J gene, V gene, clone size, CDR3 protein. Clone size is given for some rows only: seen once, a few or many times, or a class if the clone is expanded.

TRBJ1-1 TRBV10-3 . CAISDPGRLNTEAFF
TRBJ2-4 TRBV11-2 . CASSGGGAWAKNIQYF
TRBJ2-6 TRBV4-3 . CASSQDEGGLLGANVLTF
TRBJ1-1 TRBV6-2/TRBV6-3 . CASSFGPGAQNTEAFF
TRBJ2-1 TRBV11-3 . CASIADWRVDEQFF
TRBJ2-3 TRBV3-1 . CASSQTLSGGGTDTQYF
TRBJ1-5 TRBV7-6 . CASSSGTGGSQPQHF
TRBJ2-1 TRBV29-1 . CSVEGSLQGPYNEQFF
TRBJ2-2 TRBV7-3 . CASSTGHLVPGELFF
TRBJ1-1 TRBV7-9 . CASSQTVDSLNTEAFF
TRBJ2-7 TRBV6-2/TRBV6-3 . CASSGDTSSYEQYF
TRBJ2-1 TRBV9 . CASNRGGRNEQFF
TRBJ2-1 TRBV29-1 . CSVVLETVPYNEQFF
TRBJ2-4 TRBV28 . CASSPTGNRGLAKNIQYF
TRBJ1-5 TRBV6-5 . CASSYAFMGSNQPQHF
TRBJ2-5 TRBV5-1 . CASSPGQYQETQYF
TRBJ2-1 TRBV20-1 . CSARDELADKSYNEQFF
TRBJ2-1 TRBV29-1 . CSLRGPYNEQFF
TRBJ1-2 TRBV7-9 . CASSLSGDRGISANYGYTF
TRBJ2-5 TRBV7-6 . CASSLWSLETQYF
TRBJ1-3 TRBV28 medium-sized CASRSTRTGGADTIYF
TRBJ2-5 TRBV11-2 . CASSLGGGGQETQYF
TRBJ2-1 TRBV28 . CASSLAGNEQFF
TRBJ2-7 TRBV29-1 . CSVTEGTYEQYF
TRBJ2-5 TRBV5-1 . CASSLVGGPAAQYF
TRBJ2-7 TRBV7-9 . CASSLASGGSWGEQYF
TRBJ1-1 TRBV20-1 . CSARDFIGKINTEAFF
TRBJ2-7 TRBV20-1 . CSARVAADWAEQYF
TRBJ2-1 TRBV10-3 . CAISAGPDSDEQFF
TRBJ2-3 TRBV6-4 . CASSVGTGDTDTQYF
TRBJ2-7 TRBV5-1 . CASSLYGTGVNEQYF
TRBJ2-5 TRBV29-1 . CSVEIVPETQYF
TRBJ2-5 TRBV4-2 . CASSQDPGQGAETQYF
TRBJ1-5 TRBV7-9 . CASSLGGAGPQHF
TRBJ2-7 TRBV5-1 . CASSLDWVPYEQYF
TRBJ2-5 TRBV7-6 . CASSLPALGSGSDPFEETQYF
TRBJ2-5 TRBV20-1 . CSAREERERETQYF
TRBJ2-1 TRBV5-6 . CASSFSYRLFDEQFF
TRBJ2-7 TRBV6-5 . CARSSRDRGYEQYF
TRBJ2-6 TRBV28 . CASSRQGDSGANVLTF
TRBJ2-1 TRBV28 . CASSRPGTSAINEQFF
TRBJ2-3 TRBV6-2/TRBV6-3 . CAQREGLAHDDTQYF
TRBJ2-7 TRBV20-1 . CSAPTGDNYEQYF
TRBJ2-5 TRBV2 . CASSETPPRQGGETQYF
TRBJ2-7 TRBV12-3/TRBV12-4 . CASSPQAGGLLQYF
TRBJ2-7 TRBV28 . CASSFGGGSSYEQYF
TRBJ2-1 TRBV5-1 . CASSLGSSGAVDEQFF
TRBJ1-4 TRBV28 . CASTETGVATNEKLFF
TRBJ2-7 TRBV4-3 . CASSQDIFSYEQYF
TRBJ2-1 TRBV12-3/TRBV12-4 . CASSLVAGGQFEQFF
TRBJ2-1 TRBV7-8 . CASSFGLAHNEQFF
TRBJ2-2 TRBV6-2/TRBV6-3 . CASSYNRETGELFF
TRBJ2-7 TRBV6-8 . CASRAPGLYEQYF